In this sample, the clone carrying this TCR beta chain turned up a few times. The antigen is not known. The entry originates in a study of response to subunit inactivated influenza vaccine. The J segment lost 3 bases and the V segment lost 3 bases, leaving 6 bases of the junction unmatched. The CDR3 totals 15 residues. Germline loops: CDR1 SGHRS, CDR2 YFSETQ. Study-level results: That few new T cells are recruited by each seasonal influenza vaccination was the authors' suggestion.

From the RT-PCR reads, TCRdb called clonotypes with MiXCR, one entry per CDR3 protein. The sample lists around 710,000 distinct CDR3 sequences; around 13% were seen once. The sequence was collected from a man aged 50 or older who received an inactivated influenza vaccine. The source was PBMCs from blood, collected 14 days before vaccination. The V gene is TRBV5-1, the J gene TRBJ1-5; 7 bases are a match to TRBD1. The CDR3 DNA sequence: TGCGCCAGCAGCTCAGGACAGGACGACAATCAGCCCCAGCATTTT. This translates into CASSSGQDDNQPQHF.